The entry that follows covers one T cell receptor (beta chain) sequence. The table came from immunoSEQ multiplex PCR; TCRdb's copy has only in-frame clones and leaves some out. The data contain tens of thousands of clones, about 90% of them singletons. Germline V lookup: CDR1 SGHTA, CDR2 FQGNSA. Trimming removed 1 base from V and 4 bases from J, with 14 bases in between. The CDR3 spans 15 residues. This sample stems from a study of OX40 agonist ivuxolimab in advanced cancers. The specimen was CD4+ or CD8+ T cells sorted from blood, collected in a trial of the OX40 agonist ivuxolimab. The source of this sequence is an adult with an advanced solid tumor such as melanoma, head and neck, liver or kidney cancer. The gene calls are TRBV7-2 and TRBJ2-7; D is undetermined. This chain's CDR3 is CASSLDVNSLYEQYF. CDR3 DNA sequence: TGTGCCAGCAGCTTAGATGTGAACAGTTTATACGAGCAGTACTTC.